This record covers a single TCR beta chain. Its target is not known. A much bigger clone sits one base away, suggesting this may be a read error. Combining iRepertoire HTBI primers with Arm-PCR of CDR3 regions, the authors built TCR beta libraries. One entry per CDR3 protein results from TCRdb running MiXCR on the multiplex PCR reads. The repertoire holds 430,000 or so distinct CDR3 sequences, with roughly 23% as singletons. The time point denotes: persistent/refractory GD, antithyroid drugs over 5 years with positive TRAb. Extracted RNA from PBMCs served as the source of the TCR library. This specimen belongs to a study of regulatory T cells in long-lasting Graves disease. The V gene lost 8 bases and the J gene lost 4 bases, with 12 bases spanning the gap. CDR1 is MNHEY, CDR2 SVGEGT, per germline. The CDR3 is made up of 12 amino acids. Study-wide points: The study found lower TCR diversity in persistent Graves' patients than in newly diagnosed ones.

The sample consisted of peripheral blood mononuclear cells (PBMCs), taken when the disease was refractory, from a patient treated with antithyroid drugs. The sequence derives from a female donor with Graves disease. V usage is TRBV6-2 or TRBV6-3 and J usage is TRBJ2-7, with a possible D match to TRBD2 (5 bases). The CDR3 here is CASQTGSYEQYF. The CDR3 nucleotides read TGTGCCAGCCAGACGGGATCATACGAGCAGTACTTC.